This section outlines one T cell receptor beta chain sequence together with its context. The protocol was immunoSEQ multiplex PCR, while the TCRdb copy is restricted to in-frame clones and leaves out a portion. This sample has about 200,000 clones, with roughly 90% found just once. Trimming removed 4 bases from V and 4 bases from J, with 10 bases in between. Germline V gene sequence: CDR1 SNHLY, CDR2 FYNNEI. This CDR3 contains 13 residues. This entry is derived from a study of blood T cell repertoires in COVID-19. For the study at large: Collection of acute and convalescent COVID-19 samples took place in the United States, Italy and Spain.

J is TRBJ1-2 and V is TRBV2; D not certain. The sequence derives from a man over 45 with acute or convalescent COVID-19. Sequencing used peripheral blood. This CDR3 reads CASSATAFYGYTF. The CDR3 DNA sequence: TGTGCCAGCAGTGCCACAGCCTTCTATGGCTACACCTTC. The variable domain in full, completed from reference TRBV2 and TRBJ1-2, reads EPEVTQTPSHQVTQMGQEVILRCVPISNHLYFYWYRQILGQKVEFLVSFYNNEISEKSEIFDDQFSVERPDGSNFTLKIRSTKLEDSAMYFCASSATAFYGYTFGSGTRLTVV.